This passage covers 30 T cell receptor beta chains from one sample sequenced in a study of monozygotic twins with inflammatory bowel disease. With the 5' RACE reads reprocessed, TCRdb shows one record per CDR3 protein and no DNA. The sample data list approximately 400,000 distinct CDR3 sequences. Sequencing was done on a sample of blood. The receptors were gathered from a human donor with ulcerative colitis or Crohn's disease, or a healthy co-twin of an affected twin (not recorded which).

CDR3 region: CASSYSGLAGTTDTQYF. This rearrangement joins TRBV5-1 to TRBJ2-3; the D gene TCRdb calls, TRBD2, cannot be checked with no DNA. The CDR3 is 17 amino acids. Germline lookup yields CDR1 SGHRS and CDR2 YFSETQ.

The chain recombines TRBV7-9 with TRBJ2-5; without DNA, the TCRdb call of TRBD2 cannot be checked. The CDR3 has 14 amino acids. The germline V gene has CDR1 SEHNR and CDR2 FQNEAQ (reference sequence). The CDR3: CASSRPGLQETQYF. Together with reference TRBV7-9 and TRBJ2-5, the CDR3 gives the full variable domain: DTGVSQNPRHKITKRGQNVTFRCDPISEHNRLYWYRQTLGQGPEFLTYFQNEAQLEKSRLLSDRFSAERPKGSFSTLEIQRTEQGDSAMYLCASSRPGLQETQYFGPGTRLLVL.

This chain joins TRBV19 and TRBJ2-1; the D call of TRBD1 rests on TCRdb alone, since no DNA is present to check it. This CDR3 has 12 amino acids. The germline V gene has CDR1 LNHDA and CDR2 SQIVND (reference sequence). Here the CDR3 reads CASSTGDPEQFF.

This chain links TRBV27 with TRBJ2-1. CDR3 length: 16 residues. The germline V gene encodes CDR1 MNHEY and CDR2 SMNVEV (reference sequence). Here the CDR3 reads CASSLARGRIYNEQFF.

The J gene is TRBJ2-2, the V gene TRBV3-1; the TRBD2 assignment by TCRdb is unverifiable without DNA. The CDR3 runs to 17 residues. Germline V lookup: CDR1 LGHDT, CDR2 YNNKEL (reference sequence). The CDR3 spells CASRHLAGGRNTGELFF.

This chain uses TRBV7-3 with TRBJ2-3; lacking DNA, the TRBD2 call made by TCRdb goes unchecked. The germline V gene encodes CDR1 SGHTA and CDR2 FQGTGA. The CDR3 is 16 amino acids. The CDR3 region is CASSLIAGELKDTQYF.

The rearrangement joins TRBV12-3 or TRBV12-4 to TRBJ1-2. CDR3 length equals 12 residues. CDR3 sequence reads: CASTMNNYGYTF.

V usage is TRBV27 and J usage is TRBJ2-7; absent DNA, TCRdb's TRBD1 call cannot be checked. Germline CDR1 is MNHEY and CDR2 is SMNVEV (reference sequence). The CDR3 covers 15 residues. This CDR3 reads CASSLLTDSPYEQYF.

The chain couples TRBV20-1 to TRBJ1-2; as DNA is missing, the TRBD1 call by TCRdb cannot be tested. The CDR3 spans 14 residues. CDR1 DFQATT and CDR2 SNEGSKA come from the germline V gene (reference sequence). CDR3 sequence: CSAKLRDGNYGYTF.

J is TRBJ2-5 and V is TRBV3-1; the D call of TRBD2 rests on TCRdb alone, since no DNA is present to check it. CDR1 LGHDT and CDR2 YNNKEL come from the germline V gene (reference sequence). The CDR3 covers 18 residues. The chain's CDR3 is CASSYLAGGPKTEETQYF.

This chain joins TRBV29-1 and TRBJ2-1. The CDR3 totals 16 residues. Germline V gene lookup returns CDR1 SQVTM and CDR2 ANQGSEA. The CDR3 sequence: CSVEIWARARVNEQFF.

This chain connects TRBV20-1 to TRBJ2-3; with no DNA, the TCRdb D assignment of TRBD1 cannot be verified. CDR3 length equals 13 residues. Germline values: CDR1 DFQATT, CDR2 SNEGSKA (reference sequence). This chain's CDR3 is CSARSGGQDTQYF.

The chain recombines TRBV27 with TRBJ1-6; the TCRdb call, TRBD1, lacks DNA for checking. Germline CDR1 and CDR2: MNHEY and SMNVEV (reference sequence). The CDR3 runs 13 residues. The CDR3 here is CASSHRGSSPLHF.

CDR3 loop: CASSDTGNEQFF. The V call is TRBV14, the J call TRBJ2-1; TCRdb selects TRBD1, and the lack of DNA leaves this call unchecked. The V gene's germline CDR1 is SGHDN and CDR2 FVKESK. The CDR3 is 12 amino acids. The full variable domain, its missing parts supplied by reference TRBV14 and TRBJ2-1, is EAGVTQFPSHSVIEKGQTVTLRCDPISGHDNLYWYRRVMGKEIKFLLHFVKESKQDESGMPNNRFLAERTGGTYSTLKVQPAELEDSGVYFCASSDTGNEQFFGPGTRLTVL.

The genes are TRBV30 and TRBJ2-3; TCRdb gives TRBD1 as the D gene, but with no DNA this cannot be confirmed. Germline CDR1 reads GTSNPN; CDR2 reads SVGIG (reference sequence). The CDR3 covers 13 residues. The CDR3 is CAWDRGGTDTQYF.

The chain employs TRBV27 and TRBJ2-2; the TCRdb call, TRBD1, lacks DNA for checking. CDR1 and CDR2 (germline): MNHEY, SMNVEV (reference sequence). The CDR3 contains 13 residues. CDR3 loop: CASRGQGAGELFF.

The chain employs TRBV2 and TRBJ2-7. CDR1 and CDR2 from the germline V gene are SNHLY and FYNNEI. This CDR3 has 12 amino acids. The CDR3 spells CASVSPAYEQYF.

The genes are TRBV9 and TRBJ2-3; TCRdb indicates TRBD2, and absent DNA this call remains unverified. CDR3 length equals 17 residues. CDR1 SGDLS and CDR2 YYNGEE come from the germline V gene. CDR3 sequence reads: CASSVVGLAGDTDTQYF. The complete variable domain, with remaining parts taken from reference TRBV9 and TRBJ2-3, reads DSGVTQTPKHLITATGQRVTLRCSPRSGDLSVYWYQQSLDQGLQFLIQYYNGEERAKGNILERFSAQQFPDLHSELNLSSLELGDSALYFCASSVVGLAGDTDTQYFGPGTRLTVL.

CDR3 residues: CSARARGPLTGELFF. The chain carries TRBV20-1 and TRBJ2-2; lacking DNA, the TRBD1 call made by TCRdb goes unchecked. The length of the CDR3 is 15 residues. CDR1 and CDR2 (germline): DFQATT, SNEGSKA (reference sequence).

The V call is TRBV11-2, the J call TRBJ2-3; lacking DNA, the TRBD2 call made by TCRdb goes unchecked. The CDR3 loop spans 19 amino acids. The V gene's germline CDR1 is SGHAT and CDR2 FQNNGV. The CDR3 sequence: CASSLSLGPGTRATDTQYF.

The chain is built from TRBV28 and TRBJ2-5; there is no DNA to check the TCRdb D call of TRBD2. Germline lookup yields CDR1 MDHEN and CDR2 SYDVKM. The CDR3 covers 15 residues. The CDR3 region is CASSPPGGFVETQYF.

V and J are TRBV11-2 and TRBJ2-1; TCRdb indicates TRBD1, and absent DNA this call remains unverified. Germline CDR1 and CDR2: SGHAT and FQNNGV. This CDR3 region has 17 residues. CDR3 residues: CASSLTPAGGQFNEQFF.

The chain couples TRBV20-1 to TRBJ2-3; lacking DNA, the TRBD2 call made by TCRdb goes unchecked. CDR1 and CDR2 from the germline V gene are DFQATT and SNEGSKA (reference sequence). CDR3 length: 16 residues. The CDR3 region is CSTRVAGDVGTDTQYF.

CDR3 protein: CSARGGVSSYNEQFF. The chain employs TRBV20-1 and TRBJ2-1; TCRdb's D call, TRBD1, is unchecked because there is no DNA. CDR1 and CDR2 (germline): DFQATT, SNEGSKA (reference sequence). The CDR3 spans 15 residues.

This rearrangement joins TRBV11-2 to TRBJ2-7; the TRBD1 assignment by TCRdb is unverifiable without DNA. CDR3 size: 18 residues. Germline CDR1 SGHAT, CDR2 FQNNGV. This chain's CDR3 is CASSPGPPGSGSSYEQYF.

The chain uses TRBV20-1 and TRBJ1-1. The CDR3 extends over 13 amino acids. Germline CDR1 and CDR2: DFQATT and SNEGSKA (reference sequence). This CDR3 is CSASPPLNTEAFF.

The V gene is TRBV15, the J gene TRBJ1-2; TCRdb reports TRBD1, a call that lacks DNA to check it against. The CDR3 runs to 14 residues. Germline assignment: CDR1 LNHNV and CDR2 YYDKDF (reference sequence). The CDR3 loop reads CATSRVPGGNGYTF.

The rearrangement uses TRBV4-3 and TRBJ2-7. The CDR3 contains 15 residues. Germline V CDR1 and CDR2: LGHNA, YSLEER. CDR3 amino acids: CASSQDVGQAYEQYF.

The chain has TRBV5-1 and TRBJ1-2; no DNA is available, so the TRBD1 call from TCRdb remains unchecked. Germline CDR1 reads SGHRS; CDR2 reads YFSETQ. The CDR3 is made up of 15 amino acids. This CDR3 reads CASSRGTGGAYGYTF. The whole variable domain, remainder taken from reference TRBV5-1 and TRBJ1-2, is KAGVTQTPRYLIKTRGQQVTLSCSPISGHRSVSWYQQTPGQGLQFLFEYFSETQRNKGNFPGRFSGRQFSNSRSEMNVSTLELGDSALYLCASSRGTGGAYGYTFGSGTRLTVV.

The CDR3 loop is CASSRGGSNQPQHF. The V and J genes are TRBV27 and TRBJ1-5; TCRdb calls TRBD1, which cannot be checked without DNA. This CDR3 comprises 14 residues. The germline V gene has CDR1 MNHEY and CDR2 SMNVEV (reference sequence).